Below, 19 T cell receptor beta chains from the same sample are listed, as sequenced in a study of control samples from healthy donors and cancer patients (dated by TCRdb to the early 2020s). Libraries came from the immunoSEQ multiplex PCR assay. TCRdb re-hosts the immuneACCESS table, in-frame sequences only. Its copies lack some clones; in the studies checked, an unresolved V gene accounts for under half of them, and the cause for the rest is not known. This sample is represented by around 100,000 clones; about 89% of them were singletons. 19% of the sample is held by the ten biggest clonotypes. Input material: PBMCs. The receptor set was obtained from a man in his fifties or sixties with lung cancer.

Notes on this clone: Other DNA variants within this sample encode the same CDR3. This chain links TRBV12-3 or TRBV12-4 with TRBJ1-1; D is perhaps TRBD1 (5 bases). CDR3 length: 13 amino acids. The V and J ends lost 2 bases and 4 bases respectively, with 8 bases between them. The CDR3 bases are TGTGCCAGCAGTTTAACAGGACCCACTGAAGCTTTCTTT. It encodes CASSLTGPTEAFF.

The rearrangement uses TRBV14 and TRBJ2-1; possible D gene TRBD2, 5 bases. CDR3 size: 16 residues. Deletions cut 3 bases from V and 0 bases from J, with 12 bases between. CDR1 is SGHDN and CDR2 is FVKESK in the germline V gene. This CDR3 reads CASSHERQSSYNEQFF. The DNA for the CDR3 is TGTGCCAGCAGCCATGAGCGGCAAAGCTCCTACAATGAGCAGTTCTTC.

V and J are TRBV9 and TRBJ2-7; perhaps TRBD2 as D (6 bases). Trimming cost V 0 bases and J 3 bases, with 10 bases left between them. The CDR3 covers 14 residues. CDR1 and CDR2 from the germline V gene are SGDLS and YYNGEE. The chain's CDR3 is CASSVGWGVYEQYF. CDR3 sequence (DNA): TGTGCCAGCAGCGTAGGTTGGGGGGTCTACGAGCAGTACTTC.

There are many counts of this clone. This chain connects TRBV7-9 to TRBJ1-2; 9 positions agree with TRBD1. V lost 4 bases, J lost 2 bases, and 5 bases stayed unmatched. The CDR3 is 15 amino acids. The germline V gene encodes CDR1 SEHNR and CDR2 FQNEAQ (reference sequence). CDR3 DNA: TGTGCCAGCAGCTCAGGGACAGGGCCAAACTATGGCTACACCTTC. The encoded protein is CASSSGTGPNYGYTF.

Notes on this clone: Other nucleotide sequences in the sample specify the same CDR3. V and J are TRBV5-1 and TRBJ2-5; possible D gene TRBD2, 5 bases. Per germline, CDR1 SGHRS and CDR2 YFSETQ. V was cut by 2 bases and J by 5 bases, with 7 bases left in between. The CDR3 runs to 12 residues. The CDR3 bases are TGCGCCAGCAGCTTAGAGGGCGAGACCCAGTACTTC. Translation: CASSLEGETQYF.

The CDR3 region is CASSSTGGTGRTGANVLTF. In DNA form, the CDR3 reads TGTGCCAGCAGCTCAACGGGCGGGACAGGGAGGACTGGGGCCAACGTCCTGACTTTC. The V call is TRBV7-3, the J call TRBJ2-6; TRBD1 aligns across 9 bases. The CDR3 spans 19 residues. Germline values: CDR1 SGHTA, CDR2 FQGTGA. Trimming cost V 4 bases and J 2 bases; bases outside gene matches: 12.

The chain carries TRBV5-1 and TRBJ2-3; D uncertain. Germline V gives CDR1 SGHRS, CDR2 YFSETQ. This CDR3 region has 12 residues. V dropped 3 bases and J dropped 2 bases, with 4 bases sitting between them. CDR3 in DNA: TGCGCCAGCAGCTCGAACACAGATACGCAGTATTTT. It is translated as CASSSNTDTQYF.

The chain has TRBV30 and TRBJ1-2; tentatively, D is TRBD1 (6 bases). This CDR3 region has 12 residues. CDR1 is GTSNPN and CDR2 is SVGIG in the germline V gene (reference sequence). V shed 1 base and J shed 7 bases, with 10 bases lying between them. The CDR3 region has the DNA TGTGCCTGGAGTGAACAGGGTGGTGGCTACACCTTC. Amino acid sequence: CAWSEQGGGYTF.

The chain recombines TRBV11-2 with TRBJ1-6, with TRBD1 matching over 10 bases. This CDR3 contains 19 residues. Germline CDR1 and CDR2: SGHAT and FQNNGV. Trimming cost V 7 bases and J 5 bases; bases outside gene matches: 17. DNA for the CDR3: TGTGCCAGCACCCTTTCCGGGACAGGGGCAAGGACTAATAATTCACCCCTCCACTTT. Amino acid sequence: CASTLSGTGARTNNSPLHF.

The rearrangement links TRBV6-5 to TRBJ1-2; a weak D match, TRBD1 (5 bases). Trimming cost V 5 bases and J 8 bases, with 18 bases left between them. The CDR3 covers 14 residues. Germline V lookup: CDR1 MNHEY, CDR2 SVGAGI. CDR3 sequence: CASSLGGVGFGYTF. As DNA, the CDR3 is TGTGCCAGCAGTCTCGGGGGGGTGGGCTTCGGCTACACCTTC.

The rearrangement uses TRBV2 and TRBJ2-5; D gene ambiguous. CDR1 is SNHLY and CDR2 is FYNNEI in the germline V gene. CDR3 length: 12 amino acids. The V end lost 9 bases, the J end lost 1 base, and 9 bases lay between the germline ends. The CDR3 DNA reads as TGTGCCAGTTCGTCCCTCCAAGAGACCCAGTACTTC. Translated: CASSSLQETQYF.

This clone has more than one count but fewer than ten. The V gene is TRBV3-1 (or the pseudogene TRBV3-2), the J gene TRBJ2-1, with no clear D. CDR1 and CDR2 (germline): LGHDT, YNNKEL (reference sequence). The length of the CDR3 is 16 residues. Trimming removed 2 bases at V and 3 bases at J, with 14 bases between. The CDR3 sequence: CASSQYGPKIYNEQFF. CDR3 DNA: TGTGCCAGCAGCCAATATGGCCCGAAAATCTACAATGAGCAGTTCTTC.

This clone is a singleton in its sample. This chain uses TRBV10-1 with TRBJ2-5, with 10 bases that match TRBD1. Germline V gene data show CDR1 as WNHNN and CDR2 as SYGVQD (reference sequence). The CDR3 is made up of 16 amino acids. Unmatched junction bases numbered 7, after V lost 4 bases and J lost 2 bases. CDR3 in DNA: TGCGCCAGCAGTGTCATGCCGGGACAGGGGCAAGAGACCCAGTACTTC. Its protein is CASSVMPGQGQETQYF.

The CDR3 sequence is CASSFRTGSPLHF. The CDR3, as DNA: TGCGCCAGCAGCTTCCGGACAGGTTCACCCCTCCACTTT. The J gene is TRBJ1-6, the V gene TRBV5-1; 7 bases fit TRBD1. CDR3 length: 13 residues. Germline V gene lookup returns CDR1 SGHRS and CDR2 YFSETQ. V was pared by 2 bases and J by 9 bases, with 2 bases of the junction left unmatched.

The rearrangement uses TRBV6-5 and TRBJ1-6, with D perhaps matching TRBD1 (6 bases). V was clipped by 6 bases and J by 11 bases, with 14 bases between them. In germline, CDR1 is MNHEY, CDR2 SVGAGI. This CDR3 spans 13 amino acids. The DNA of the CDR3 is TGTGCCAGCAGCGATGAGGGGGGCACACCCCTCCACTTT. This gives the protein CASSDEGGTPLHF.

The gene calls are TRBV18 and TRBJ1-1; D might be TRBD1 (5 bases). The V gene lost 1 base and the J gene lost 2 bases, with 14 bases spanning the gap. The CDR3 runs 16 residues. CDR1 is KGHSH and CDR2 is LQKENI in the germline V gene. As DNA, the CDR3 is TGTGCCAGCTCACCACAAAGGGACCGCTTAAACACTGAAGCTTTCTTT. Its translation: CASSPQRDRLNTEAFF.

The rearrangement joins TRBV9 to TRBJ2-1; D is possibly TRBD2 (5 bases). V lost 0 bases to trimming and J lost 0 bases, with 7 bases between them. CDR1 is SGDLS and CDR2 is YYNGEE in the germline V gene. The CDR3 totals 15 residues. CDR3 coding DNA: TGTGCCAGCAGCGTAGCCGGGGACTCCTACAATGAGCAGTTCTTC. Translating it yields CASSVAGDSYNEQFF. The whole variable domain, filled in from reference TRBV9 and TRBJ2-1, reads DSGVTQTPKHLITATGQRVTLRCSPRSGDLSVYWYQQSLDQGLQFLIQYYNGEERAKGNILERFSAQQFPDLHSELNLSSLELGDSALYFCASSVAGDSYNEQFFGPGTRLTVL.

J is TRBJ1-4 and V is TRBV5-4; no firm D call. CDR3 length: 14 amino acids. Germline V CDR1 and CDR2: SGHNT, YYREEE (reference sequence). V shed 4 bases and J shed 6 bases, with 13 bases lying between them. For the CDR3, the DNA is TGTGCCAGCAGCGCGAGCTCGAATGATGAAAAACTGTTTTTT. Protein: CASSASSNDEKLFF.

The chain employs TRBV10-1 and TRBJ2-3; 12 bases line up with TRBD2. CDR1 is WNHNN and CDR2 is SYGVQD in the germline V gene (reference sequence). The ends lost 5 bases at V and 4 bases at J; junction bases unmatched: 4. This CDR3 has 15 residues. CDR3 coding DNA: TGCGCCAGCAGTCCCGGACTAGCGGGGTCAGATACGCAGTATTTT. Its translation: CASSPGLAGSDTQYF.